This TCR beta chain was sequenced for a study of cytomegalovirus exposure and HLA in healthy donors. Study-level information: Early released data had around 89 million unique TCRs, all coming from HLA-typed donors.

This CDR3 spans 12 amino acids. The germline gives CDR1 ENHRY, CDR2 SYGVKD. For this clone: Its target is not known. At one of its ends the junction is not consistent with the germline gene, which may arise from a read error.

Study-wide results and limits: Most CMV-associated TCR beta chains appeared HLA-restricted in a later analysis.

PCR used 60 Vbeta primers and 13 Jbeta primers. Original handling: Per a later analysis, the number of unique TCR beta chains was some 82 million, of which 9 million to 12 million were shared. Here immunoSEQ multiplex PCR was the method, and the copy in TCRdb shows in-frame clones only, minus some. Clone size and the V and J calls come from that table; the DNA yielded D and trimming. The top ten clones hold 2.1% of a sample with tens of thousands of clones, less than 80% of them seen once. The sequenced sample was PBMCs. The V call is TRBV10-3, the J call TRBJ1-1; no definite D call. The receptor was isolated from a man between 25 and 39 years old in good health and CMV-seronegative. The CDR3 spells CAIREGNTEAFF. The CDR3 region has the DNA TGTGCCATCCGTGAGGGCAACACTGAAGCTTTCTTT.